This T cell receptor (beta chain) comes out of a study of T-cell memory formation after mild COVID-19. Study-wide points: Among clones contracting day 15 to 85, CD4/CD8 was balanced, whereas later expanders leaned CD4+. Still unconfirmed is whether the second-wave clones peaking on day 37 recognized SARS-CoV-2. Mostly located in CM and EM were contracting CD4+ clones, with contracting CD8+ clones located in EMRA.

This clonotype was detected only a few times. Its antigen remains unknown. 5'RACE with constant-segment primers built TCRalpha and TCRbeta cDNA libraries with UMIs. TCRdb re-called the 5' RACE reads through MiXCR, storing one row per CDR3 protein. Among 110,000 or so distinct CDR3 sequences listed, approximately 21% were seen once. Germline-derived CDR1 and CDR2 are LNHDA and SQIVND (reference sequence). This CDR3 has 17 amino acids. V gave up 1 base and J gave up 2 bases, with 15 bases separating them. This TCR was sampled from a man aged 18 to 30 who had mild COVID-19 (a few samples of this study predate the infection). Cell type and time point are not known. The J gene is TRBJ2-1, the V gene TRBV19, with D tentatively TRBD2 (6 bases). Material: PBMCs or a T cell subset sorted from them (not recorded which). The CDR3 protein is CASSIARLAKPYNEQFF. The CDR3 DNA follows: TGTGCCAGTAGTATAGCGAGGCTAGCGAAACCCTACAATGAGCAGTTCTTC.